This T cell receptor beta chain comes out of a study of technical replicates of blood from a few donors. The table came from immunoSEQ multiplex PCR; TCRdb's copy has only in-frame clones and leaves some out. The sample has 45,000 to 65,000 clones, 94% seen once. V lost 0 bases and J lost 0, with 7 bases in between. CDR1 and CDR2 (germline): SGHNT, YYREEE (reference sequence). The CDR3 runs 15 residues. This chain uses TRBV5-4 with TRBJ1-3; tentatively, D is TRBD1 (5 bases). Sequences were obtained from T cells isolated from PBMCs. The origin of this receptor is a human donor in good health. For the CDR3, the DNA is TGTGCCAGCAGCTTGGGACAGCCCTCTGGAAACACCATATATTTT. Residues: CASSLGQPSGNTIYF.